This T cell receptor beta chain stems from a study of T cell responses to AZD1222 COVID-19 vaccine. Findings and caveats of the study: Close to half of spike-specific TCRs reportedly recognize unmutated variant regions.

TCRdb keeps only in-frame clones here, not all; method: immunoSEQ multiplex PCR. The repertoire holds about 120,000 clones, with around 85% as singletons. Turning to this clone: Its antigen is undetermined.

Germline values: CDR1 LNHNV, CDR2 YYDKDF (reference sequence). Deletions cut 0 bases from V and 4 bases from J, with 13 bases between. The CDR3 is 15 amino acids. Specimen: peripheral blood, collected on day 0 of AZD1222 vaccination. The sequence derives from an adult in good health. The V gene is TRBV15, the J gene TRBJ2-7; D is ambiguous. The CDR3 coding sequence is TGTGCCACCAGCAGAGAAAGGGCCAGCTCATACGAGCAGTACTTC. It is translated as CATSRERASSYEQYF.